A single sample is the source of the 9 T cell receptor beta chains below, sequenced in a study of beta chain bispecific antibodies for T cell cancers. Study-level findings and limits: Normal T cells contributed less of the targeted TRBV signal than the leukemia cells did. After anti-TRBV12 rather than anti-CD19 exposure, TRBV12-3 made up about 99% less of total TRBV signal.

For these receptors, no antigen is known. Either OKT3 anti-CD3 antibody or CD3/CD28 beads expanded T cells from blood mononuclear cells over 3 days. TCRdb re-called the 5' RACE reads with MiXCR, one entry per CDR3 protein. The sample shows tens of thousands of distinct CDR3 sequences, approximately 1.9% of them seen only once. Sequencing used healthy donor T cells cultured with leukemia cells, obtained from a culture containing a bispecific antibody targeting TCR Vbeta12. The receptors were gathered from a human donor in good health. Some clones in this sample may be carry-over from other donors' samples.

The V gene is TRBV19, the J gene TRBJ1-5; D is unresolved. CDR3 size: 13 residues. V lost 1 base and J 5 bases, leaving 6 bases between the germline ends. Germline lookup yields CDR1 LNHDA and CDR2 SQIVND (reference sequence). Here the CDR3 DNA reads TGTGCCAGTAGTATAGGGTCCCATCAGCCCCAGCATTTT. Translating it yields CASSIGSHQPQHF.

Ten or more counts support this clonotype. V and J are TRBV19 and TRBJ2-2, with D tentatively TRBD2 (5 bases). Trimming removed 1 base from V and 7 bases from J, with 13 bases in between. Germline V gene sequence: CDR1 LNHDA, CDR2 SQIVND (reference sequence). This CDR3 contains 15 residues. CDR3 residues: CASSIGSGTHGELFF. CDR3 DNA sequence: TGTGCCAGTAGTATAGGAAGCGGAACGCACGGGGAGCTGTTTTTT.

This clonotype came up many times. The V and J genes are TRBV5-1 and TRBJ2-5; D is uncertain. In germline, CDR1 is SGHRS, CDR2 YFSETQ. CDR3 length equals 14 residues. V was cut by 1 base and J by 4 bases, with 11 bases left in between. The CDR3 nucleotides are TGCGCCAGCAGCTTGCTGGAGAACACAGAGACCCAGTACTTC. Translated, it gives CASSLLENTETQYF. Based on the CDR3 plus reference TRBV5-1 and TRBJ2-5, the full variable domain is KAGVTQTPRYLIKTRGQQVTLSCSPISGHRSVSWYQQTPGQGLQFLFEYFSETQRNKGNFPGRFSGRQFSNSRSEMNVSTLELGDSALYLCASSLLENTETQYFGPGTRLLVL.

This clonotype was found many times. J is TRBJ2-7 and V is TRBV5-6; D possibly uses TRBD1 or TRBD2 (6 bases each). CDR1 is SGHDT, CDR2 YYEEEE, per germline. The CDR3 is 12 residues long. V lost 4 bases to trimming and J lost 5 bases, with 10 bases between them. The CDR3 reads CASSPEGDEQYF. The CDR3, as DNA: TGTGCCAGCAGCCCGGAGGGGGACGAGCAGTACTTC.

This clonotype was seen at least ten times. The genes are TRBV12-3 or TRBV12-4 and TRBJ2-5; the D gene is possibly TRBD2 (5 bases). This CDR3 has 16 amino acids. V dropped 6 bases and J dropped 4 bases, with 21 bases sitting between them. The CDR3 here is CASSPYPGNLRETQYF. The CDR3 region has the DNA TGTGCCAGCAGCCCATACCCCGGGAACTTGAGAGAGACCCAGTACTTC.

This clonotype has a count of ten or more. The gene calls are TRBV30 and TRBJ1-2; D is perhaps TRBD1 (5 bases). The V gene lost 2 bases and the J gene lost 8 bases, with 12 bases spanning the gap. Germline loops: CDR1 GTSNPN, CDR2 SVGIG (reference sequence). This CDR3 is built from 12 residues. The chain's CDR3 is CAWSSGTEGYTF. In nucleotides, the CDR3 is TGTGCCTGGAGTTCAGGGACGGAGGGCTACACCTTC.

There are many counts of this clonotype. V is TRBV18 and J is TRBJ1-1; 7 bases agree with TRBD1. The CDR3 has 17 amino acids. Germline V gene sequence: CDR1 KGHSH, CDR2 LQKENI. The trim removed 3 bases at V and 4 bases at J, leaving 14 bases unmatched. CDR3 sequence reads: CASSPNEAGGLVTEAFF. The CDR3 bases are TGTGCCAGCTCACCGAACGAGGCAGGGGGATTGGTCACTGAAGCTTTCTTT.

This clonotype came up many times. The chain joins TRBV5-4 to TRBJ2-7; possible D gene TRBD2, 6 bases. This CDR3 contains 14 residues. V was trimmed by 4 bases and J by 6 bases, leaving 17 bases between them. Germline CDR1 SGHNT, CDR2 YYREEE (reference sequence). The CDR3 is CASSHRDLLSEQYF. The CDR3, as DNA: TGTGCCAGCAGCCACCGGGACTTGCTCTCCGAGCAGTACTTC.

At least ten counts were recorded for this clonotype. The V and J genes are TRBV5-1 and TRBJ2-1, with D perhaps TRBD2 (6 bases). Germline CDR1 and CDR2: SGHRS and YFSETQ. Trimming left V 0 bases short and J 4 bases short, with 14 bases between. The CDR3 loop spans 16 amino acids. As DNA, the CDR3 is TGCGCCAGCAGCTTGGCCCCGGGGGATACTTACAATGAGCAGTTCTTC. Translation: CASSLAPGDTYNEQFF.